The clone carrying this T cell receptor (beta chain) was found once. Its antigen is still unknown. The sample belongs to a study of cytomegalovirus exposure and HLA in healthy donors. Nominal health characterized the donors when sampled, though unrecorded immune exposures were likely. The V gene's germline CDR1 is SEHNR and CDR2 FQNEAQ (reference sequence). The CDR3 contains 13 residues. Trimming removed 6 bases at V and 5 bases at J, with 13 bases between. Both 60 Vbeta primers and 13 Jbeta primers went into the PCR. Method: immunoSEQ multiplex PCR; TCRdb's copy keeps in-frame clones and lacks some. The profile shows about 130,000 clones, roughly 80% of them singletons. Broader study findings: In vitro data verified a few CMV-associated chains as specific for CMV antigens. Reportedly, diagnosis of cytomegalovirus status by the classifier showed high specificity and sensitivity. At a 0.05 false discovery rate, a later analysis found 16,951 TCR beta sequences to be associated with HLA alleles.

The specimen was PBMCs. The genes are TRBV7-9 and TRBJ1-1; possible D gene TRBD1, 6 bases. The clonotype comes from a woman between 50 and 59 years old in good health and CMV-seropositive. The CDR3 loop reads CASSHHRVTEAFF. In DNA form, the CDR3 reads TGTGCCAGCAGTCATCACAGGGTTACTGAAGCTTTCTTT. Drawing the rest from reference TRBV7-9 and TRBJ1-1, the complete variable domain is DTGVSQNPRHKITKRGQNVTFRCDPISEHNRLYWYRQTLGQGPEFLTYFQNEAQLEKSRLLSDRFSAERPKGSFSTLEIQRTEQGDSAMYLCASSHHRVTEAFFGQGTRLTVV.